These 11 T cell receptor beta chains came from one sample sequenced in a study of blood T cell repertoires in COVID-19. The repertoire was sequenced with immunoSEQ multiplex PCR; TCRdb's copy has only in-frame clones and lacks some. Seen here are around 30,000 clones, approximately 85% observed once, and the top ten hold around 7%. Sequencing was done on a sample of peripheral blood. These receptors originate from a human donor in a cohort sampled during active COVID-19.

J is TRBJ2-2 and V is TRBV7-3, with 10 bases aligning to TRBD2. J gave up 6 bases and V 5 bases, and 9 bases lay outside the gene matches. This CDR3 comprises 16 residues. Germline V gene data show CDR1 as SGHTA and CDR2 as FQGTGA. CDR3 DNA sequence: TGTGCCAGCAGCCGTGTGGGAGCGGGAGGGCCCGGGGAGCTGTTTTTT. Translation: CASSRVGAGGPGELFF.

As to this clone: Because the CDR3's place on the DNA is in doubt, the DNA is left out and the CDR3 is given as listed by TCRdb. The genes are TRBV21-1 and TRBJ1-6. TRBV21-1 is recorded as a pseudogene. The CDR3 length equals 16 residues, ends included. This CDR3 reads CASSTRDFGYGSPLHF.

This clone was counted a few times. CDR3 DNA: TGTGCCAGCAGCCGGGGAACAGGGTCGCGCAATCAGCCCCAGCATTTT. Translated, it gives CASSRGTGSRNQPQHF. V usage is TRBV7-9 and J usage is TRBJ1-5, with D tentatively TRBD1 (6 bases). Trimming removed 5 bases at V and 2 bases at J, with 16 bases between. The CDR3 is made up of 16 amino acids. CDR1 SEHNR and CDR2 FQNEAQ come from the germline V gene (reference sequence).

This clone was counted a single time. The chain carries TRBV7-2 and TRBJ1-2, with D possibly being TRBD1 (6 bases). CDR3 size: 15 residues. In germline, CDR1 is SGHTA, CDR2 FQGNSA. Trimming cost V 2 bases and J 8 bases, with 18 bases left between them. The CDR3 DNA reads TGTGCCAGCAGCTTAATGGGGACACAGGCAGGGGGCTACACCTTC. The encoded protein is CASSLMGTQAGGYTF.

This clone was seen once. The chain links TRBV5-1 to TRBJ1-1; 7 nucleotides agree with TRBD1. There are 14 residues in the CDR3. Germline CDR1 and CDR2: SGHRS and YFSETQ. The V and J ends lost 0 bases and 7 bases, in that order; junction bases with no gene match: 6. The CDR3 bases are TGCGCCAGCAGCTTGGCCGGCTACAGGGGTGAAGCTTTCTTT. Its protein product is CASSLAGYRGEAFF. Full variable domain (rest looked up from reference TRBV5-1 and TRBJ1-1): KAGVTQTPRYLIKTRGQQVTLSCSPISGHRSVSWYQQTPGQGLQFLFEYFSETQRNKGNFPGRFSGRQFSNSRSEMNVSTLELGDSALYLCASSLAGYRGEAFFGQGTRLTVV.

The V and J genes are TRBV5-1 and TRBJ2-7, with 13 nucleotides matching TRBD2. The CDR3 consists of 18 residues. V was pared by 3 bases and J by 5 bases, with 14 bases of the junction left unmatched. Per the germline V gene, CDR1 is SGHRS and CDR2 is YFSETQ. The CDR3 loop is CASSSNPGLAGSWNEQYF. The DNA for the CDR3 is TGCGCCAGCAGCTCCAACCCGGGACTAGCGGGGAGCTGGAACGAGCAGTACTTC.

The chain couples TRBV14 to TRBJ2-7; 7 nucleotides line up with TRBD2. The V and J ends lost 1 base and 5 bases, in that order; junction bases with no gene match: 5. The germline gives CDR1 SGHDN, CDR2 FVKESK. The CDR3 contains 14 residues. CDR3 in DNA: TGTGCCAGCAGCCAAGCCACTAGCGCCGACGAGCAGTACTTC. It is translated as CASSQATSADEQYF.

The chain uses TRBV19 and TRBJ1-4; D possibly corresponds to TRBD1 (6 bases). Germline CDR1 reads LNHDA; CDR2 reads SQIVND (reference sequence). The V gene lost 7 bases and the J gene lost 5 bases, with 17 bases spanning the gap. The CDR3 sequence is 15 residues long. For the CDR3, the DNA is TGTGCCAGTATTGGGGGCGGATTAGGAAATGAAAAACTGTTTTTT. It yields the protein CASIGGGLGNEKLFF.

The V gene is TRBV10-3, the J gene TRBJ2-3, with 8 bases that match TRBD2. CDR1 and CDR2 from the germline V gene are ENHRY and SYGVKD. This CDR3 has 14 amino acids. Trimming at V came to 4 bases and at J to 0 bases, leaving 0 bases not matched to a gene. The CDR3 nucleotides are TGTGCCATCAGTGCTAGCGGGAGCACAGATACGCAGTATTTT. It specifies CAISASGSTDTQYF.

About this clone itself: The identical CDR3 is also encoded by other nucleotide sequences in the sample. The V call is TRBV25-1, the J call TRBJ1-5, with a weak D call TRBD1 (6 bases). V lost 4 bases and J lost 5, with 12 bases in between. The CDR3 length is 14 residues. Germline V CDR1 and CDR2: MGHDK, SYGVNS. The chain's CDR3 is CASSAGTWDQPQHF. The CDR3 bases are TGTGCCAGCAGTGCCGGGACATGGGATCAGCCCCAGCATTTT.

Here the CDR3 reads CASSLNPTAPHENIQYF. The CDR3 DNA reads TGTGCCAGCAGCTTAAACCCGACAGCTCCCCACGAAAACATTCAGTACTTC. The chain combines TRBV7-3 with TRBJ2-4; D might be TRBD1 (5 bases). The CDR3 length is 17 residues. The germline V gene encodes CDR1 SGHTA and CDR2 FQGTGA. V was cut by 1 base and J by 5 bases, with 18 bases left in between.